Shown below are 9 T cell receptor beta chains from a single sample sequenced in a study of cytomegalovirus exposure and HLA in healthy donors. The PCR had 60 Vbeta and 13 Jbeta primers. Profiled with immunoSEQ multiplex PCR; TCRdb holds only in-frame clones, not every one. The sample's table shows around 200,000 clones. Sequencing was carried out using PBMCs. The receptors originated from a woman aged 18-30 years in good health and CMV-seropositive.

V gene TRBV7-8 combines with J gene TRBJ2-2; the match to TRBD2 covers 12 bases. Germline V gene data show CDR1 as SGHVS and CDR2 as FQNEAQ. The CDR3 runs to 17 residues. After removal of 4 bases from V and 0 bases from J, the junction contained 3 bases not matched to a gene. For the CDR3, the DNA is TGTGCCAGCAGCTGGGGGACTAGCGGGCCGAACACCGGGGAGCTGTTTTTT. Amino acid sequence: CASSWGTSGPNTGELFF. The variable domain in full, completed from reference TRBV7-8 and TRBJ2-2, reads GAGVSQSPRYKVAKRGQDVALRCDPISGHVSLFWYQQALGQGPEFLTYFQNEAQLDKSGLPSDRFFAERPEGSVSTLKIQRTQQEDSAVYLCASSWGTSGPNTGELFFGEGSRLTVL.

The chain joins TRBV27 to TRBJ2-7; D is unresolved. The CDR3 has 13 residues. V lost 2 bases and J 5 bases, leaving 10 bases between the germline ends. Per germline, CDR1 MNHEY and CDR2 SMNVEV (reference sequence). CDR3 loop: CASSLGLRNEQYF. The CDR3 region has the DNA TGTGCCAGCAGTTTAGGGTTGCGGAACGAGCAGTACTTC.

This chain uses TRBV7-2 with TRBJ2-2, with 15 bases lining up with TRBD2. The V gene's germline CDR1 is SGHTA and CDR2 FQGNSA. The CDR3 spans 17 residues. V shed 5 bases, J shed 4 bases, and the junction held 5 bases outside the gene matches. CDR3 bases: TGTGCCAGCAGCCCCGGACTAGCGGGGGGGCCCACCGGGGAGCTGTTTTTT. This translates into CASSPGLAGGPTGELFF.

The chain couples TRBV4-1 to TRBJ2-5; tentatively, D is TRBD2 (5 bases). Germline V gives CDR1 MGHRA, CDR2 YSYEKL. The germline V and J ends were trimmed by 4 bases and 2 bases, with 17 bases remaining between them. This CDR3 region has 16 residues. CDR3 protein: CASSPSPRQRQETQYF. CDR3 nucleotide sequence: TGCGCCAGCAGCCCGTCCCCCCGTCAGCGGCAAGAGACCCAGTACTTC.

The chain carries TRBV13 and TRBJ2-7; 11 nucleotides align to TRBD1. The germline CDR1 and CDR2 sequences are PRHDT and FYEKMQ (reference sequence). Trimming removed 4 bases from V and 4 bases from J; junction bases left unmatched: 3. The CDR3 has 14 residues. CDR3 residues: CASSWGQGVYEQYF. The CDR3, as DNA: TGTGCCAGCAGCTGGGGACAGGGGGTTTACGAGCAGTACTTC.

The CDR3 region is CSVRTGSTTNEKLFF. CDR3 nucleotide sequence: TGCAGCGTCCGGACAGGGAGTACGACTAATGAAAAACTGTTTTTT. The chain employs TRBV29-1 and TRBJ1-4, with 8 bases identical to TRBD1. Germline assignment: CDR1 SQVTM and CDR2 ANQGSEA. The J segment lost 2 bases and the V segment lost 6 bases, leaving 8 bases of the junction unmatched. The CDR3 consists of 15 residues.

The V and J genes are TRBV7-2 and TRBJ2-7; D is perhaps TRBD2 (5 bases). Germline CDR1 SGHTA, CDR2 FQGNSA. With 5 bases removed from V and 3 bases from J, the gap between germline ends came to 11 bases. The CDR3 runs to 13 residues. CDR3 region: CASSLTRNYEQYF. CDR3 in DNA: TGTGCCAGCAGCCTTACTAGAAACTACGAGCAGTACTTC.

The chain joins TRBV4-2 to TRBJ2-7; 7 bases align to TRBD1. With V trimmed by 2 bases and J by 0 bases, 4 bases remained unmatched. From germline, CDR1 is LGHNA and CDR2 YNFKEQ. The CDR3 is 15 residues long. The CDR3 DNA sequence: TGTGCCAGCAGCCAACAGGGGGACGACTCCTACGAGCAGTACTTC. Amino acid sequence: CASSQQGDDSYEQYF.

The V gene is TRBV5-1, the J gene TRBJ1-2, with 7 bases aligning to TRBD1. Germline loops: CDR1 SGHRS, CDR2 YFSETQ. The CDR3 sequence is 12 residues long. V was pared by 2 bases and J by 7 bases, with 2 bases of the junction left unmatched. The chain's CDR3 is CASSLDRAGYTF. CDR3 coding DNA: TGCGCCAGCAGCTTAGACAGGGCTGGCTACACCTTC.